This record concerns one T cell receptor (beta chain) sequence. Original analysis: Using reference gene primer amplification, nucleated cell counts were estimated. Sequencing was performed with immunoSEQ multiplex PCR; in TCRdb, only in-frame clones are kept and a portion is missing. That table furnishes V, J and clone size, whereas the DNA furnished D and trimming. The sample has 140,000 or so clones; 80% to 90% are singletons. Germline CDR1 MNHEY, CDR2 SMNVEV (reference sequence). The CDR3 runs 14 residues. Trimming removed 6 bases at V and 4 bases at J, with 12 bases between. These data come from a study of blood T cell repertoires in COVID-19. Study in general: Samples of COVID-19 (acute and convalescent) were obtained from the United States, Italy and Spain. PBMCs, B-cell-depleted T cells, or T cells provided the cDNA or gDNA that made up the material.

Sequenced sample: peripheral blood. V and J are TRBV27 and TRBJ2-2, with D perhaps TRBD1 (5 bases). The origin of this receptor is an older woman with active COVID-19. The CDR3 reads CASRPAQVTGELFF. CDR3 bases: TGTGCCAGCAGGCCGGCACAGGTCACCGGGGAGCTGTTTTTT.